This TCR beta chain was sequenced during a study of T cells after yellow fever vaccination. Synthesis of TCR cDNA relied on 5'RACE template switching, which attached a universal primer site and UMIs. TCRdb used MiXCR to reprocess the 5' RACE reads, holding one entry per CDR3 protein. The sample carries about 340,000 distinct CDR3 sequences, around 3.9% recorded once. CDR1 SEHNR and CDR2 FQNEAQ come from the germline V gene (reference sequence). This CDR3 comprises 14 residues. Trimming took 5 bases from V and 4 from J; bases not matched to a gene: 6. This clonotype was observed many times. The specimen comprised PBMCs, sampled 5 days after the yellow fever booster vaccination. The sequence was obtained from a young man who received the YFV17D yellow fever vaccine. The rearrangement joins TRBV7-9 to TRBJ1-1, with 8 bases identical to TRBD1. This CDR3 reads CASSERQGSTEAFF. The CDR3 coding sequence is TGTGCCAGCAGCGAGAGACAGGGGTCCACTGAAGCTTTCTTT.